This T cell receptor beta chain was obtained from a study of blood T cell repertoires in COVID-19. Study overall: The United States, Italy and Spain provided the acute and convalescent COVID-19 samples. Nucleic acid was either cDNA or gDNA, and it came from T cells, B-cell-depleted T cells, or PBMCs.

Method: immunoSEQ multiplex PCR; TCRdb's copy keeps in-frame clones and lacks some. The sample has about 210,000 clones; around 80% are singletons. The CDR3 consists of 15 residues. Germline CDR1 reads MNHEY; CDR2 reads SMNVEV (reference sequence). V lost 2 bases, J lost 6 bases, and 16 bases lay in between. The chain couples TRBV27 to TRBJ1-1, with D maybe TRBD1 (5 bases). Material: peripheral blood. This clonotype was obtained from a woman aged 35 to 49 with acute or convalescent COVID-19. The CDR3 bases are TGTGCCAGCAGTTTAGGGGGGGGGAGTATCCCTGAAGCTTTCTTT. This encodes CASSLGGGSIPEAFF.